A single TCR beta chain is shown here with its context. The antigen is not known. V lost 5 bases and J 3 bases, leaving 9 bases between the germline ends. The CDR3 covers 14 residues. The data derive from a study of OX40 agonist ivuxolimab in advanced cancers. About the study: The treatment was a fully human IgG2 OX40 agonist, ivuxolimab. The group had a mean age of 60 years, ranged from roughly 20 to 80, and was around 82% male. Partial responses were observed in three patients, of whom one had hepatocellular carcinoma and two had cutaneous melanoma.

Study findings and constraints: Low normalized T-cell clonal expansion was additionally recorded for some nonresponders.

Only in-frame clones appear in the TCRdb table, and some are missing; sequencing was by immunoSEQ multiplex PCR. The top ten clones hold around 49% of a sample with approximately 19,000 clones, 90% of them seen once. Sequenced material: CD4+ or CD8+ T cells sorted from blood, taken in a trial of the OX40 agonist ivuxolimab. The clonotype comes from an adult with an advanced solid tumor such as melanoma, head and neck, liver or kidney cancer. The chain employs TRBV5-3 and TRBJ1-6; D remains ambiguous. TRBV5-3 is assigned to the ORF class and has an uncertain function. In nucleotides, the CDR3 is TGTGCCAGAAGGAACACGGACTATAATTCACCCCTCCACTTT. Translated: CARRNTDYNSPLHF.